The 22 T cell receptor beta chains given below trace back to one sample, sequenced in a study of post-analysis software for immune sequencing data. General study results and limits: Controls had lower frequencies than patients of about five TRBV segments, which included TRBV5-6, TRBV5-1 and TRBV20-1.

Included in the TCR beta cDNA libraries were unique molecular identifiers. TCRdb passed the PCR reads through MiXCR, listing each CDR3 protein once. The sample yields a few hundred thousand distinct CDR3 sequences, around 37% seen once. These receptors' targets are unknown. Input material: blood. Source of these receptors: a girl aged 10 to 17 with multiple sclerosis.

A few counts support this clonotype. The V gene is TRBV7-2, the J gene TRBJ2-3, with D maybe TRBD2 (5 bases). The CDR3 has 15 residues. Trimming left V 5 bases short and J 2 bases short, with 14 bases between. Germline V gives CDR1 SGHTA, CDR2 FQGNSA. The CDR3 nucleotides read TGTGCCAGCAGCCCCCGGCTAGCTGACACAGATACGCAGTATTTT. Protein: CASSPRLADTDTQYF.

The chain combines TRBV7-9 with TRBJ2-7; the D gene could be TRBD1 or TRBD2 (5 bases each). From germline, CDR1 is SEHNR and CDR2 FQNEAQ (reference sequence). The CDR3 extends over 17 amino acids. Deletions cut 1 base from V and 6 bases from J, with 22 bases between. CDR3 sequence reads: CASSLGSSGPPSGEQYF. CDR3 sequence (DNA): TGTGCCAGCAGCTTAGGTTCCTCGGGACCACCTAGTGGCGAGCAGTACTTC.

V usage is TRBV5-6 and J usage is TRBJ2-3; D gene uncertain. The length of the CDR3 is 13 residues. Germline V gene data show CDR1 as SGHDT and CDR2 as YYEEEE. The germline V and J ends were trimmed by 4 bases and 5 bases, with 11 bases remaining between them. CDR3 residues: CASSRTGGDTQYF. The CDR3 coding sequence is TGTGCCAGCAGCCGGACCGGCGGAGATACGCAGTATTTT.

This clonotype was seen more than once but under ten times. CDR3 protein: CASSLPSGNTEAFF. The CDR3 DNA sequence: TGCGCCAGCAGCCTTCCCTCAGGGAACACTGAAGCTTTCTTT. The chain joins TRBV4-1 to TRBJ1-1; D is ambiguous. V lost 4 bases and J 1 base, leaving 10 bases between the germline ends. This CDR3 has 14 residues. The germline gives CDR1 MGHRA, CDR2 YSYEKL.

A few counts support this clonotype. As DNA, the CDR3 is TGTGCCAGCAGCTTAGTGGGCAGCATGAACACTGAAGCTTTCTTT. Its protein is CASSLVGSMNTEAFF. J is TRBJ1-1 and V is TRBV11-2; unclear D gene. The CDR3 is 15 amino acids. Germline-derived CDR1 and CDR2 are SGHAT and FQNNGV. V was cut by 1 base and J by 0 bases, with 9 bases left in between.

This clonotype came up a few times. The chain employs TRBV6-1 and TRBJ2-3; 7 bases map to TRBD2. The V gene's germline CDR1 is MNHNS and CDR2 SASEGT. The V gene end was trimmed by 1 base and the J gene end by 3 bases; junction bases not matched to a gene: 4. This CDR3 has 15 residues. For the CDR3, the DNA is TGTGCCAGCAGTGAAGGGCGGGGGACGACAGATACGCAGTATTTT. It yields the protein CASSEGRGTTDTQYF.

In its sample, this clonotype was seen a few times. V and J are TRBV12-3 or TRBV12-4 and TRBJ2-1; 7 nucleotides agree with TRBD1. Trimming removed 5 bases from V and 4 bases from J; junction bases left unmatched: 5. The CDR3 totals 14 residues. For the CDR3, the DNA is TGTGCCAGCAGTCGTCCGGGACAGTACAATGAGCAGTTCTTC. As protein: CASSRPGQYNEQFF.

The chain combines TRBV10-3 with TRBJ2-1; D is perhaps TRBD2 (5 bases). The CDR3 runs 12 residues. CDR1 and CDR2 (germline): ENHRY, SYGVKD. Trimming removed 4 bases at V and 5 bases at J, with 6 bases between. The CDR3 region is CAISVANNEQFF. CDR3 DNA sequence: TGTGCCATCAGTGTAGCGAACAATGAGCAGTTCTTC.

This clonotype has a handful of counts. V is TRBV12-3 or TRBV12-4 and J is TRBJ2-7; TRBD1 might be the D (6 bases). Trimming took off 4 bases at V and 2 bases at J, with 12 bases between the two ends. The CDR3 runs to 14 residues. This CDR3 is CASSSTGTTYEQYF. The CDR3 DNA is TGTGCCAGCAGTTCGACCGGGACAACCTACGAGCAGTACTTC.

This clonotype was observed a handful of times. V is TRBV20-1 and J is TRBJ1-1; tentatively, D is TRBD1 (5 bases). V shed 0 bases and J shed 4 bases, with 9 bases lying between them. CDR3 length: 13 amino acids. The V gene's germline CDR1 is DFQATT and CDR2 SNEGSKA (reference sequence). The CDR3 protein is CSARDREVTEAFF. The DNA for the CDR3 is TGCAGTGCTAGAGACAGGGAGGTCACTGAAGCTTTCTTT.

As concerns this clonotype: One end of the junction does not line up with germline, which may come from a read error. This chain links TRBV20-1 with TRBJ2-7; D gene uncertain. The CDR3 extends over 14 amino acids. CDR1 and CDR2 (germline): DFQATT, SNEGSKA (reference sequence). The CDR3 sequence is CSARSLRTVYGQYF. In nucleotides, the CDR3 is TGCAGTGCTAGATCCTTAAGAACAGTCTACGGGCAGTACTTC.

This clonotype came up many times. This chain connects TRBV5-6 to TRBJ2-7; D call uncertain. The CDR3 sequence is 14 residues long. From germline, CDR1 is SGHDT and CDR2 YYEEEE. The V and J ends lost 4 bases and 2 bases respectively, with 13 bases between them. CDR3 coding DNA: TGTGCCAGCAGCCCCGGGCCCAAGACCTACGAGCAGTACTTC. It translates to CASSPGPKTYEQYF.

V and J are TRBV10-2 and TRBJ2-1, with D perhaps TRBD2 (5 bases). The CDR3 extends over 13 amino acids. The V gene's germline CDR1 is WSHSY and CDR2 SAAADI. Deletions cut 2 bases from V and 8 bases from J, with 10 bases between. The CDR3 DNA sequence: TGCGCCAGCAGTGAGGCTAGCATCGATGAGCAGTTCTTC. It is translated as CASSEASIDEQFF.

This clonotype has a handful of counts. The CDR3 here is CSAPDDRIYGYTF. The CDR3 DNA follows: TGCAGTGCTCCTGACGACAGGATCTATGGCTACACCTTC. The chain joins TRBV20-1 to TRBJ1-2; weak D call: TRBD1 (6 bases). V lost 5 bases to trimming and J lost 4 bases, with 14 bases between them. This CDR3 contains 13 residues. Germline V lookup: CDR1 DFQATT, CDR2 SNEGSKA (reference sequence).

V and J are TRBV12-3 or TRBV12-4 and TRBJ2-1, with D maybe TRBD2 (6 bases). Trimming left V 6 bases short and J 5 bases short, with 11 bases between. This CDR3 contains 13 residues. The CDR3 sequence: CASSRRENNEQFF. In nucleotides, the CDR3 is TGTGCCAGCAGCCGCCGGGAGAACAATGAGCAGTTCTTC.

The chain uses TRBV4-1 and TRBJ1-6, with a weak D call TRBD1 (5 bases). CDR3 length: 15 residues. The germline V gene encodes CDR1 MGHRA and CDR2 YSYEKL. V was trimmed by 1 base and J by 7 bases, leaving 11 bases between them. CDR3 in DNA: TGCGCCAGCAGCCAAGCACAGGCGCTCAATTCACCCCTCCACTTT. This sequence encodes CASSQAQALNSPLHF.

The chain is built from TRBV12-3 or TRBV12-4 and TRBJ2-1, with D possibly being TRBD1 (5 bases). There are 12 residues in the CDR3. Between the trimmed V and J ends, which lost 7 bases and 8 bases, there was a span of 12 bases. The CDR3 region has the DNA TGTGCCAGCACCGATACAGGTTATGAGCAGTTCTTC. This codes for CASTDTGYEQFF.

The chain joins TRBV15 to TRBJ2-7, with 9 bases matching TRBD1. The germline gives CDR1 LNHNV, CDR2 YYDKDF (reference sequence). Unmatched junction bases numbered 10, after V lost 8 bases and J lost 5 bases. This CDR3 is 14 amino acids long. The DNA for the CDR3 is TGTGCCACCTCCCGGGACAGGGTTGGCCACGAGCAGTACTTC. This gives the protein CATSRDRVGHEQYF.

V and J are TRBV28 and TRBJ2-5; D might be TRBD1 or TRBD2, each matching 5 bases. The ends were cut back, 5 bases at V and 0 bases at J, with 16 bases in the middle. CDR1 is MDHEN, CDR2 SYDVKM, per germline. The length of the CDR3 is 16 residues. This CDR3 is CASSDWGSRDQETQYF. The CDR3 region has the DNA TGTGCCAGCAGTGATTGGGGGAGCAGGGACCAAGAGACCCAGTACTTC.

This clonotype has a handful of counts. J is TRBJ2-7 and V is TRBV5-1; D is possibly TRBD1 (6 bases). CDR3 size: 13 residues. Germline V gene sequence: CDR1 SGHRS, CDR2 YFSETQ. Trimming took 8 bases from V and 4 from J, leaving 16 bases between them. The CDR3 bases are TGCGCCAGTCGCCAGGGGCCAGGGTACGAGCAGTACTTC. Its protein product is CASRQGPGYEQYF.

The rearrangement links TRBV5-6 to TRBJ2-7, with 8 bases fitting TRBD2. The V and J ends lost 2 bases and 2 bases, in that order; junction bases with no gene match: 6. Germline lookup yields CDR1 SGHDT and CDR2 YYEEEE. The CDR3 has 15 amino acids. The CDR3 nucleotides are TGTGCCAGCAGCTTACTACTAGCGGCAACCTACGAGCAGTACTTC. The encoded protein is CASSLLLAATYEQYF.

The V call is TRBV5-1, the J call TRBJ1-6; D remains ambiguous. The germline V gene has CDR1 SGHRS and CDR2 YFSETQ. The ends were cut back, 6 bases at V and 6 bases at J, with 16 bases in the middle. This CDR3 is built from 15 residues. CDR3 DNA sequence: TGCGCCAGCACCAATGGAGGTCCGAGTAATTCACCCCTCCACTTT. Translating gives CASTNGGPSNSPLHF.